This is a list of T cell receptor beta chains from one sample in a study of T cells in Graves' hyperthyroidism and ophthalmopathy. TCRdb analysed the multiplex PCR reads with MiXCR anew, one entry per CDR3 protein. This table holds about 300,000 distinct CDR3 sequences, around a fifth found once. Material for sequencing was blood. The receptors stem from a man aged 50-59 years with Graves' ophthalmopathy. Both conserved end residues are part of each CDR3. D genes are given only for firm matches. Not all rows give a size; the values are once, few, many and, for expanded clones, a class.

>many|TRBJ2-3|TRBV20-1|-
CSANAARTDTQYF
TGCAGTGCTAACGCAGCCCGCACAGATACGCAGTATTTT
>many|TRBJ2-3|TRBV3-1|TRBD2
CASSVAGGGTDTQYF
TGTGCCAGCAGCGTAGCGGGAGGGGGCACAGATACGCAGTATTTT
>-|TRBJ2-1|TRBV11-2|TRBD2
CASSLQAGGVYSYEQFF
TGTGCCAGCAGCCTCCAAGCCGGGGGGGTTTATTCCTACGAGCAGTTCTTC
>many|TRBJ2-3|TRBV30|-
CAWSPLTDTQYF
TGTGCCTGGAGTCCCTTGACAGATACGCAGTATTTT
>many|TRBJ2-2|TRBV11-2|TRBD1
CASSLLRTGANTGELFF
TGTGCCAGCAGCTTACTCCGGACAGGGGCGAACACCGGGGAGCTGTTTTTT
>-|TRBJ1-6|TRBV28|-
CASTLPGPSSPLHF
TGTGCCAGCACTCTCCCGGGACCCAGTTCACCCCTCCACTTT
>few|TRBJ1-6|TRBV7-9|-
CASTRDRTSPLHF
TGTGCCAGCACCCGAGACCGAACTTCACCCCTCCACTTT
>-|TRBJ2-1|TRBV24-1|TRBD2
CATQRAGGANEQFF
TGTGCCACCCAAAGAGCGGGAGGGGCAAATGAGCAGTTCTTC
>-|TRBJ2-5|TRBV27|TRBD2
CASRPGLAGAFVGGQETQYF
TGTGCCAGTAGACCGGGACTAGCGGGAGCATTCGTCGGGGGGCAAGAGACCCAGTACTTC
>-|TRBJ1-1|TRBV9|-
CASSVVRKAEAFF
TGTGCCAGCAGCGTAGTGCGGAAGGCTGAAGCTTTCTTT
>-|TRBJ2-5|TRBV6-2/TRBV6-3|TRBD2
CASRNSGSKQETQYF
TGTGCCAGCAGGAATAGCGGGAGCAAACAAGAGACCCAGTACTTC
>-|TRBJ1-5|TRBV19|-
CASSRRNSGDQPQHF
TGTGCCAGTAGTCGTCGGAATTCAGGGGATCAGCCCCAGCATTTT
>-|TRBJ2-5|TRBV15|-
CATKQNSGREETQYF
TGTGCCACCAAGCAGAACTCGGGTAGGGAGGAGACCCAGTACTTC
>few|TRBJ1-4|TRBV2|-
CASGGEPNEKLFF
TGTGCCAGCGGGGGGGAGCCTAATGAAAAACTGTTTTTT
>many|TRBJ2-7|TRBV5-6|-
CASSAGTGNGQYF
TGTGCCAGCAGCGCTGGGACCGGGAACGGGCAGTACTTC
>few|TRBJ2-5|TRBV29-1|-
CSVEDRRGAQTQYF
TGCAGCGTTGAAGATCGTCGAGGGGCGCAGACCCAGTACTTC
>few|TRBJ1-6|TRBV9|-
CASSAGGSPLHF
TGTGCCAGCAGCGCCGGCGGCTCACCCCTCCACTTT
>few|TRBJ2-1|TRBV5-1|TRBD2
CASSGLAGSPYNEQFF
TGCGCCAGCAGCGGACTAGCGGGATCCCCCTACAATGAGCAGTTCTTC
>few|TRBJ2-7|TRBV11-2|TRBD2
CASSSVLLAGDTYEQYF
TGTGCCAGCAGCTCCGTGCTACTAGCGGGAGACACCTACGAGCAGTACTTC
>few|TRBJ2-7|TRBV28|-
CASSARIHEQYF
TGTGCCAGCAGCGCGCGCATCCACGAGCAGTACTTC
>many|TRBJ2-7|TRBV2|-
CASRAAVSSYEQYF
TGTGCCAGCAGAGCGGCCGTGTCTTCCTACGAGCAGTACTTC
>-|TRBJ1-4|TRBV20-1|-
CSARDSSHEKLFF
TGCAGTGCTAGAGACTCATCCCATGAAAAACTGTTTTTT
>-|TRBJ1-1|TRBV19|-
CASSTGDGFTEAFF
TGTGCCAGTTCCACGGGTGATGGATTCACTGAAGCTTTCTTT
>-|TRBJ2-1|TRBV6-5|TRBD1
CASSYYVGQGGNEQFF
TGTGCCAGCAGTTACTACGTTGGACAGGGGGGAAATGAGCAGTTCTTC
>-|TRBJ2-1|TRBV7-9|TRBD1
CASSLQTGQGASEQFF
TGTGCCAGCAGCCTACAAACGGGACAGGGGGCCAGTGAGCAGTTCTTC
>-|TRBJ2-2|TRBV2|-
CASSETGPHTGELFF
TGTGCCAGCAGTGAAACAGGGCCCCACACCGGGGAGCTGTTTTTT